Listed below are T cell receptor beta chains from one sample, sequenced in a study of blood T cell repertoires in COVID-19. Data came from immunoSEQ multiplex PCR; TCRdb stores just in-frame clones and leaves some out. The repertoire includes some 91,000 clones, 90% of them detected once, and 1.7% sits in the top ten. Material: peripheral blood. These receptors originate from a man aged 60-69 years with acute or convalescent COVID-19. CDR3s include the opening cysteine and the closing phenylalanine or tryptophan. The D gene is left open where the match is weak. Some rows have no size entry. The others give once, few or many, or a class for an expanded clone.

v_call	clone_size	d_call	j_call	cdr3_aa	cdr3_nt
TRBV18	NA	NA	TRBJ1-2	CASSPGGLNYGYTF	TGTGCCAGCTCACCGGGGGGGCTTAACTATGGCTACACCTTC
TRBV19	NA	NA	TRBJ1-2	CASNNREGGYGYTF	TGTGCCAGTAATAACCGGGAAGGAGGTTATGGCTACACCTTC
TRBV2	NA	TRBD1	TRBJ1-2	CASSPSGQGRRGGYTF	TGTGCCAGCAGCCCCTCAGGACAGGGCCGACGAGGCGGCTACACCTTC
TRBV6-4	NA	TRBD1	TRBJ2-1	CASSDTLDRVQRSYNEQFF	TGTGCCAGCAGTGACACTCTGGACAGGGTCCAAAGGTCCTACAATGAGCAGTTCTTC
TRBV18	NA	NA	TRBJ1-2	CASSPQGQGNGYTF	TGTGCCAGCTCTCCTCAGGGGCAGGGAAATGGCTACACCTTC
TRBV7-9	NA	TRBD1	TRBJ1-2	CASSLGFRDSHNYGYTF	TGTGCCAGCAGCTTAGGGTTCCGGGACAGCCACAACTATGGCTACACCTTC
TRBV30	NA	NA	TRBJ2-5	CAWSVGGKPQYF	TGTGCCTGGAGTGTTGGAGGTAAACCCCAGTACTTC
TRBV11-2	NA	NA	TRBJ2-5	CASSDTRGGAQYF	TGTGCCAGCAGCGACACTAGAGGGGGAGCCCAGTACTTC
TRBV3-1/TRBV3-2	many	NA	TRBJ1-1	CASSTGLDTEAFF	TGTGCCAGCAGCACAGGGTTGGACACTGAAGCTTTCTTT
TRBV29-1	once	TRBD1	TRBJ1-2	CSVRQGAGYTF	TGCAGCGTTCGCCAGGGGGCTGGCTACACCTTC
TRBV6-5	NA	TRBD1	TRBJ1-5	CASSQGAPQPQHF	TGTGCCAGCAGTCAGGGGGCCCCCCAGCCCCAGCATTTT
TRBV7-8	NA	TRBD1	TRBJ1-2	CASSSQGTVRNYGYTF	TGTGCCAGCAGCTCTCAAGGGACAGTCAGGAACTATGGCTACACCTTC
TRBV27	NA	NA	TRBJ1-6	CASSLRQVPYNSPLHF	TGTGCCAGCAGTTTGCGACAGGTCCCTTATAATTCACCCCTCCACTTT
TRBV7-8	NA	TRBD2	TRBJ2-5	CASSLLAGSGVQETQYF	TGTGCCAGCAGCCTTCTTGCGGGTAGCGGGGTCCAAGAGACCCAGTACTTC
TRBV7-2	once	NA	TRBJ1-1	CASSLFRGVNTEAFF	TGTGCCAGCAGCCTCTTCCGGGGAGTGAACACTGAAGCTTTCTTT
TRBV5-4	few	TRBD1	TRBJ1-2	CASTTKQGERGYTF	TGTGCCAGCACCACCAAACAGGGGGAGAGGGGCTACACCTTC
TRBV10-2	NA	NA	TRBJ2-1	CASSERASSYNEQFF	TGCGCCAGCAGTGAGCGCGCGAGCTCCTACAATGAGCAGTTCTTC
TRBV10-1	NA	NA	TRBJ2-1	CASSDLDGVTPIHEQFF	TGCGCCAGCAGTGATTTGGACGGGGTTACCCCCATCCATGAGCAGTTCTTC
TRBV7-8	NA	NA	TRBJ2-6	CASSSGESSGANVLTF	TGTGCCAGCAGCTCCGGAGAGAGCTCTGGGGCCAACGTCCTGACTTTC
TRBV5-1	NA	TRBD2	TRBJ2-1	CASSLDGTSGYNEQFF	TGCGCCAGCAGCTTGGATGGTACTAGCGGGTACAATGAGCAGTTCTTC
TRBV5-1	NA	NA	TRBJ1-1	CASSPTGGMNTEAFF	TGCGCCAGCAGCCCCACAGGAGGGATGAACACTGAAGCTTTCTTT
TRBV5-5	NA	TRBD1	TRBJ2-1	CASSQGQGGNEQFF	TGTGCCAGCAGCCAGGGACAGGGCGGCAATGAGCAGTTCTTC
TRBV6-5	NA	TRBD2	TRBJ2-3	CASSRSRGGDTQYF	TGTGCCAGCAGTCGTTCTCGGGGGGGGGATACGCAGTATTTT
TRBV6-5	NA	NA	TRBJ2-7	CASSYATGRSYEQYF	TGTGCCAGCAGTTACGCCACAGGGCGCTCCTACGAGCAGTACTTC